This TCR beta chain was recorded in a study of Graves' ophthalmopathy and Graves' hyperthyroidism. Overall study context: Absence of ophthalmopathy within 18 months of follow-up defined stable hyperthyroidism.

This clonotype appeared many times. CDR1 is MNHEY and CDR2 is SVGAGI in the germline V gene. V trimming: 0 bases; J trimming: 4 bases; junction bases outside the gene matches: 8. The CDR3 totals 16 residues. RNA transcripts yielded amplified TCR beta CDR3 regions. An initial RT-PCR round employing HTBI primers preceded a second-round multiplex PCR. TCRdb analysed the multiplex PCR reads with MiXCR anew, one entry per CDR3 protein. The repertoire holds around 1,200,000 distinct CDR3 sequences, with about 36% as singletons. Sequences were obtained from peripheral blood or thyroid tissue (not recorded which). The rearrangement uses TRBV6-5 and TRBJ1-1, with 7 bases aligning to TRBD1. The receptor was isolated from an adult man with Graves' hyperthyroidism. DNA for the CDR3: TGTGCCAGCAGTTACTCGCAGGGGGTAGCTAGCACTGAAGCTTTCTTT. It yields the protein CASSYSQGVASTEAFF.